A selection of T cell receptor beta chains follows, all from one sample in a study of radiation and T cells in renal cell carcinoma. Only in-frame clones appear in the TCRdb table, and some are missing; sequencing was by immunoSEQ multiplex PCR. Counted here are 110,000 to 150,000 clones, over 65% occurring once; the ten biggest clones make up approximately 20%. This specimen was blood, taken from a patient whose treatment included radiotherapy and nephrectomy. These receptors were taken from a woman between 50 and 59 years old with renal cell carcinoma. Both conserved end residues are trimmed from each CDR3.

>TRBV5-1|TRBJ2-7
ASSLGILPSYEQY
>TRBV29-1|TRBJ1-2
SVEQGAQDGYT
>TRBV5-6|TRBJ2-7
ASSLGTPAYEQY
>TRBV29-1|TRBJ2-1
SASLDIVGNEQF
>TRBV30|TRBJ1-1
HLERFGDTEAF
>TRBV18|TRBJ1-1
ASSPNRDRVTEAF
>TRBV19|TRBJ1-5
ASSIGTGGNQPQH
>TRBV27|TRBJ1-4
VTSKQEREKLF
>TRBV30|TRBJ1-1
AWSAITEAF
>TRBV6-1|TRBJ1-5
ASSVPTGSNQPQH
>TRBV9|TRBJ2-7
ASSVSQGSYEQY
>TRBV7-9|TRBJ2-7
ASSTGTDSHEQY
>TRBV7-2|TRBJ2-1
ASITRASGRYHEQF
>TRBV10-1|TRBJ2-4
ASSDPFAKNIQY
>TRBV2|TRBJ2-5
ASRRMGETQY
>TRBV27|TRBJ2-3
ASSRRDRVYTDTQY
>TRBV6-6|TRBJ2-3
ASSYGRGGSTDTQY
>TRBV9|TRBJ2-2
ASSPRRGAMNTGELF
>TRBV12-5|TRBJ1-1
ASGLTGGSTEAF
>TRBV2|TRBJ1-2
ASSGPGPDGYT
>TRBV5-1|TRBJ1-1
ASSPFGDTEAF
>TRBV11-2|TRBJ2-7
ASSFRGRLSSYEQY
>TRBV7-7|TRBJ2-2
ASSSGPRRTGELF
>TRBV6-5|TRBJ2-5
ASSYSSQETQY
>TRBV5-6|TRBJ2-5
ASSLVGTQY
>TRBV19|TRBJ1-4
ASSRQGRDEKLF
>TRBV6-5|TRBJ1-2
ASSMTGGWHGYT
>TRBV7-9|TRBJ2-1
ASSHKTSGLTYNEQF
>TRBV30|TRBJ2-1
AWSILAGEGNEQF
>TRBV9|TRBJ2-2
ASSVEVSGSGELF
>TRBV5-4|TRBJ1-2
ASSPGVGMYGYT
>TRBV5-1|TRBJ2-1
ASSLAVGSVNEQF
>TRBV6-5|TRBJ2-2
ASGAGATGELF
>TRBV5-1|TRBJ2-7
ASSAGPVGYEQY
>TRBV30|TRBJ2-4
AWRAGLAGGLKNIQY
>TRBV7-9|TRBJ2-7
ASSSGAGGTYEQY
>TRBV6-5|TRBJ1-5
ASSPGTLANQPQH
>TRBV6-5|TRBJ1-2
ASSYPPGGNYGYT
>TRBV19|TRBJ1-5
ASGATGSVQPQH
>TRBV4-1|TRBJ2-3
ASTLGGSFNTDTQY
>TRBV7-8|TRBJ2-7
ASSRGPGEQY